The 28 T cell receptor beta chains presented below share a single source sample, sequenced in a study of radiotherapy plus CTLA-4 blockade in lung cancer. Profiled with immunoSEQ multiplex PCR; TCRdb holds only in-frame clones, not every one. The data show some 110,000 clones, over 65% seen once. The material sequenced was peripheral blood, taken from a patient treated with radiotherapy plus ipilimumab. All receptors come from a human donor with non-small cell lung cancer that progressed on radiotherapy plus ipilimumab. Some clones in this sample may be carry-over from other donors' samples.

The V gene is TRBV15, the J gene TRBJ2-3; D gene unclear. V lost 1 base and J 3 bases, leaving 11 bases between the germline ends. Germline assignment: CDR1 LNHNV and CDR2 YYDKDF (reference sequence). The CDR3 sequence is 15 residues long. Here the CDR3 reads CATSRGNIGTDTQYF. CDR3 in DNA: TGTGCCACCAGCAGAGGTAACATAGGTACAGATACGCAGTATTTT.

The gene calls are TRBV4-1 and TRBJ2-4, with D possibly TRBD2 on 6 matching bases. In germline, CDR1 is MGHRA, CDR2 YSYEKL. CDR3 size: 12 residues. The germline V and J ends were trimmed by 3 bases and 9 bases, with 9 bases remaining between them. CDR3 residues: CASSQAGTIQYF. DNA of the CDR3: TGCGCCAGCAGCCAGGCGGGGACCATTCAGTACTTC.

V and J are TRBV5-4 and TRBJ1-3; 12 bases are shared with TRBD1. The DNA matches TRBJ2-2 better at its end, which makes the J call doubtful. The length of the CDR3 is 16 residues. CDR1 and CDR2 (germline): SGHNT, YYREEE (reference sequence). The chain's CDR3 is CASSPRDRGRGGELFF. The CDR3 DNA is TGTGCCAGCAGCCCCCGGGACAGGGGGCGAGGCGGGGAGCTGTTTTTT.

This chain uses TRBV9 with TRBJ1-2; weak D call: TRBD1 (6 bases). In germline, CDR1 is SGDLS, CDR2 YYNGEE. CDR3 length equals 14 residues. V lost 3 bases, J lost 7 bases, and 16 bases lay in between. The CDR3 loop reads CASSERQELSGYTF. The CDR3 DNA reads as TGTGCCAGCAGCGAGAGACAGGAACTCTCTGGCTACACCTTC.

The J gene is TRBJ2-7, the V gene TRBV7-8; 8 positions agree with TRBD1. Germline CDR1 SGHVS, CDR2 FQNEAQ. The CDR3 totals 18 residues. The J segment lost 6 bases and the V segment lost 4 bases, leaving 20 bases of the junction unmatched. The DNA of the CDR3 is TGTGCCAGCAGCTCAGATCTCGATCGGACAGGGTCAATGGGCGAGCAGTACTTC. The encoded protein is CASSSDLDRTGSMGEQYF.

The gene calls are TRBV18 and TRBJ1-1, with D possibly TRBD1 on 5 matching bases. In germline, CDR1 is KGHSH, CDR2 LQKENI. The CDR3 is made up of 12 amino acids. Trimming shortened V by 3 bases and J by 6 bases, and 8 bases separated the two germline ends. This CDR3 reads CASSPLGAEAFF. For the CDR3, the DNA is TGTGCCAGCTCACCCCTAGGGGCTGAAGCTTTCTTT.

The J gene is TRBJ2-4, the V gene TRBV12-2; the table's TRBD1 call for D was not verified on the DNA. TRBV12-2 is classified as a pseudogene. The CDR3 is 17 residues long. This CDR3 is CASRLWGQPLAKNIQYF. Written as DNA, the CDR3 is TGTGCAAGTCGCTTATGGGGACAGCCCCTAGCCAAAAACATTCAGTACTTC.

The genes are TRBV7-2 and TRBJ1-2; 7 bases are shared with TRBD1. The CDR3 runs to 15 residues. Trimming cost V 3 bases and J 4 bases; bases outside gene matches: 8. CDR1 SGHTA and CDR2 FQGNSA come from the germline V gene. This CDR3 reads CASSFRRGQSYGYTF. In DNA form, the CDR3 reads TGTGCCAGCAGCTTTAGAAGGGGGCAAAGCTATGGCTACACCTTC.

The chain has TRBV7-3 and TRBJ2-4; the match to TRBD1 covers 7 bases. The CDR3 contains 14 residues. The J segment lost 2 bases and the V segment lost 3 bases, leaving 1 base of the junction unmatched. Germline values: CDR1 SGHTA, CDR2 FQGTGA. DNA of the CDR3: TGTGCCAGCAGCTTGACAGGGCCCAAAAACATTCAGTACTTC. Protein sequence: CASSLTGPKNIQYF.

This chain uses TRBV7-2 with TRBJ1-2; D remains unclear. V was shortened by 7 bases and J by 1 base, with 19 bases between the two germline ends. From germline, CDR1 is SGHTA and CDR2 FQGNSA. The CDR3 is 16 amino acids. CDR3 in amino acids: CASTRSTSEFNYGYTF. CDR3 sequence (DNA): TGTGCCAGCACCCGTTCGACTTCAGAGTTTAACTATGGCTACACCTTC.

This chain's CDR3 is CASSSREESQPQHF. Here the CDR3 DNA reads TGTGCCAGCTCATCCAGGGAAGAGAGTCAGCCCCAGCATTTT. The gene calls are TRBV18 and TRBJ1-5, with D possibly TRBD1 on 5 matching bases. V shed 5 bases and J shed 6 bases, with 14 bases lying between them. Germline V gene lookup returns CDR1 KGHSH and CDR2 LQKENI. The CDR3 contains 14 residues. The complete variable domain, with remaining parts taken from reference TRBV18 and TRBJ1-5, reads NAGVMQNPRHLVRRRGQEARLRCSPMKGHSHVYWYRQLPEEGLKFMVYLQKENIIDESGMPKERFSAEFPKEGPSILRIQQVVRGDSAAYFCASSSREESQPQHFGDGTRLSIL.

CDR3 region: CASSYPSRTRQFF. CDR3 in DNA: TGTGCCAGCAGTTACCCTAGCCGAACTAGGCAGTTCTTC. The gene calls are TRBV2 and TRBJ2-1; D is perhaps TRBD2 (5 bases). The germline V gene encodes CDR1 SNHLY and CDR2 FYNNEI. CDR3 length: 13 residues. The V end was cut by 5 bases, the J end by 12 bases, with 17 bases between.

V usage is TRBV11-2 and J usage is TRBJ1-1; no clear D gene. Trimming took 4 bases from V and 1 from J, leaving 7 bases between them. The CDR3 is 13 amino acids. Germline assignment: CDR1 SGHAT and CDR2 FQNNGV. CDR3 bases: TGTGCCAGCAGCTGGCAACAGAACACTGAAGCTTTCTTT. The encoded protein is CASSWQQNTEAFF.

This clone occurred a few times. CDR3: CASSLGTGEGYTF. The CDR3 DNA follows: TGTGCCAGCTCATTGGGGACAGGGGAAGGCTACACCTTC. The chain has TRBV18 and TRBJ1-2; 10 positions match TRBD1. The germline V gene has CDR1 KGHSH and CDR2 LQKENI. The CDR3 runs to 13 residues. The ends lost 5 bases at V and 8 bases at J; junction bases unmatched: 5.

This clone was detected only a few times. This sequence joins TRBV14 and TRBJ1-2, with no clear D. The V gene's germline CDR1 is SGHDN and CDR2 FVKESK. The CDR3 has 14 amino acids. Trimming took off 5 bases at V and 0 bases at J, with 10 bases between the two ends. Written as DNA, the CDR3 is TGTGCCAGCAGCGGTGCTGGGGCTAACTATGGCTACACCTTC. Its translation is CASSGAGANYGYTF.

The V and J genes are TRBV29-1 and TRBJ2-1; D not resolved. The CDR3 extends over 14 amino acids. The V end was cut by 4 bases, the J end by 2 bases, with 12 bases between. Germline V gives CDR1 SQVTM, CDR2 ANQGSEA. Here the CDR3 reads CSVVRSPPYNEQFF. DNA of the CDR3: TGCAGCGTTGTTCGTTCACCCCCCTACAATGAGCAGTTCTTC.

The CDR3 bases are TGTGCCATCAGTGCTAGCTGGCTCCCTGCTGAAGCTTTCTTT. Translating gives CAISASWLPAEAFF. The rearrangement joins TRBV10-3 to TRBJ1-1; D gene uncertain. The CDR3 has 14 amino acids. Germline V CDR1 and CDR2: ENHRY, SYGVKD. V was trimmed by 4 bases and J by 6 bases, leaving 15 bases between them.

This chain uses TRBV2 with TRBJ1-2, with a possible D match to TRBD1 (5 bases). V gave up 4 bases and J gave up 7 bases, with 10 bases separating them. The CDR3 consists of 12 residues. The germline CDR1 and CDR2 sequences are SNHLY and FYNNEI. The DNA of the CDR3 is TGTGCCAGCAGTGGGGTCGGGGCTGGCTACACCTTC. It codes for CASSGVGAGYTF.

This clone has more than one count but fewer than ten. The CDR3 coding sequence is TGTGCCAGCAGCCAAGATCTTTGGACCTACGAGCAGTACTTC. Its translation is CASSQDLWTYEQYF. The rearrangement joins TRBV4-2 to TRBJ2-5, with D hard to call. The DNA end lines up better with TRBJ2-7; the J call may be wrong. Germline CDR1 and CDR2: LGHNA and YNFKEQ. The CDR3 is made up of 14 amino acids.

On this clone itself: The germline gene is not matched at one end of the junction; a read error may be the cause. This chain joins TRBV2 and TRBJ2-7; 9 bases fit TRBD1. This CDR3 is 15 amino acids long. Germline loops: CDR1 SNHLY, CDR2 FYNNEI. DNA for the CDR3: TGTGCCAGCAGGCCTCTAACAGGGGGCGGGATGTTAGGCGGTTTC. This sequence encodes CASRPLTGGGMLGGF.

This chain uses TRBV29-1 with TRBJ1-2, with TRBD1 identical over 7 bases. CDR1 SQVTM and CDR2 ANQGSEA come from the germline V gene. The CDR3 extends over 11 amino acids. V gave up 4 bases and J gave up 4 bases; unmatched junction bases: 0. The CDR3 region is CSVGDSYGYTF. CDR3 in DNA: TGCAGCGTTGGGGACAGCTATGGCTACACCTTC.

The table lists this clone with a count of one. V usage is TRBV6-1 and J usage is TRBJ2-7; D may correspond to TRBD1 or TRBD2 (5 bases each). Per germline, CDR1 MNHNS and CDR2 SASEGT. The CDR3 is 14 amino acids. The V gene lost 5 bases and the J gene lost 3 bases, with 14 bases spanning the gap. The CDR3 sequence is CASSHPGPLYEQYF. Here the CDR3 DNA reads TGTGCCAGCAGTCACCCGGGACCTCTCTACGAGCAGTACTTC.

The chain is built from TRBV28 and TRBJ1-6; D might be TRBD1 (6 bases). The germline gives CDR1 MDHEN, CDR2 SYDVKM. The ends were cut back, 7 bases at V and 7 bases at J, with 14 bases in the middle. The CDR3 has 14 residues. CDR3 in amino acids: CASTWDNGNSPLHF. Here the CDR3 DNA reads TGTGCCAGCACCTGGGACAATGGGAATTCACCCCTCCACTTT.

The CDR3 region has the DNA TGTGCCAGCAGTGTAGGGACAGGGGGCTCCTACGAGCAGTACTTC. Protein sequence: CASSVGTGGSYEQYF. This chain joins TRBV6-1 and TRBJ2-7, with 11 bases identical to TRBD1. The CDR3 consists of 15 residues. Germline CDR1 is MNHNS and CDR2 is SASEGT. V lost 4 bases, J lost 0 bases, and 2 bases stayed unmatched.

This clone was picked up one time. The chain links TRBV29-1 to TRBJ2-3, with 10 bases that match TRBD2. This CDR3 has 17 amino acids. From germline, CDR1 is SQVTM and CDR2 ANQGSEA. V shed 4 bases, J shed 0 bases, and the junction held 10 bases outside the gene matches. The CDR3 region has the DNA TGCAGCGTTGCGGGGGGGCAACTAGCGGGGAGCACAGATACGCAGTATTTT. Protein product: CSVAGGQLAGSTDTQYF.

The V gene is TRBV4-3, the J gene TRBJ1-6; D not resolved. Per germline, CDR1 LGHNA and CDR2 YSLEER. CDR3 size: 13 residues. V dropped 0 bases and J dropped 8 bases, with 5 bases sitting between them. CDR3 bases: TGCGCCAGCAGCCAAGACGAGTATTCACCCCTCCACTTT. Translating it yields CASSQDEYSPLHF.

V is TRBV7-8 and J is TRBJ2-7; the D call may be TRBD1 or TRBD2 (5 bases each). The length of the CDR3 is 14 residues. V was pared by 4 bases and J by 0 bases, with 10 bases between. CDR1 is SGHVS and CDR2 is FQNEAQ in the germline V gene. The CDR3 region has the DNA TGTGCCAGCAGCTACGGGACGGTCTCCTACGAGCAGTACTTC. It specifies CASSYGTVSYEQYF. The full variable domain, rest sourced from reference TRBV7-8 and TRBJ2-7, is GAGVSQSPRYKVAKRGQDVALRCDPISGHVSLFWYQQALGQGPEFLTYFQNEAQLDKSGLPSDRFFAERPEGSVSTLKIQRTQQEDSAVYLCASSYGTVSYEQYFGPGTRLTVT.

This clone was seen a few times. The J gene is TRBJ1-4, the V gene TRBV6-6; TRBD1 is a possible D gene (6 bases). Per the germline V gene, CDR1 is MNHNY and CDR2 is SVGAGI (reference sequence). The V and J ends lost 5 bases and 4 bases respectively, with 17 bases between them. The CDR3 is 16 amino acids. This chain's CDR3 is CASSLQGNGVNEKLFF. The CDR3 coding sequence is TGTGCCAGCAGTCTACAGGGAAACGGCGTTAATGAAAAACTGTTTTTT.